This entry lists 4 T cell receptor beta chains sequenced from one sample in a study of shared clonotypes between healthy human individuals. Using immunoSEQ multiplex PCR, the repertoire was profiled, and TCRdb retains in-frame clones only, with some absent. This table has 1,400,000 or so clones, 98% appearing once. The sample was naive CD4+ T cells sorted from blood. The subset was: CD45RA+ positively selected. The receptors were sampled from a man aged 25 to 40 in good health.

In DNA, the CDR3 is TGTGCCAGCAATTCCGCCGCGATTAGGCAGTTCTTC. It is translated as CASNSAAIRQFF. The chain carries TRBV28 and TRBJ2-1, with unresolved D. The CDR3 consists of 12 residues. Trimming left V 7 bases short and J 12 bases short, with 16 bases between. The V gene's germline CDR1 is MDHEN and CDR2 SYDVKM. The entire variable domain, with the rest obtained from reference TRBV28 and TRBJ2-1, is as follows: DVKVTQSSRYLVKRTGEKVFLECVQDMDHENMFWYRQDPGLGLRLIYFSYDVKMKEKGDIPEGYSVSREKKERFSLILESASTNQTSMYLCASNSAAIRQFFGPGTRLTVL.

The chain carries TRBV5-1 and TRBJ1-2; 11 bases match TRBD1. Germline V CDR1 and CDR2: SGHRS, YFSETQ. Unmatched junction bases numbered 6, after V lost 1 base and J lost 1 base. CDR3 size: 17 residues. CDR3 coding DNA: TGCGCCAGCAGCTTGTCCGGGACAGGGGGGAGTAACTATGGCTACACCTTC. Its protein is CASSLSGTGGSNYGYTF. Filled out from reference TRBV5-1 and TRBJ1-2, the complete variable domain reads KAGVTQTPRYLIKTRGQQVTLSCSPISGHRSVSWYQQTPGQGLQFLFEYFSETQRNKGNFPGRFSGRQFSNSRSEMNVSTLELGDSALYLCASSLSGTGGSNYGYTFGSGTRLTVV.

The chain has TRBV7-2 and TRBJ1-2; tentatively, D is TRBD1 (6 bases). Between the trimmed V and J ends, which lost 5 bases and 6 bases, there was a span of 16 bases. CDR1 is SGHTA, CDR2 FQGNSA, per germline. This CDR3 has 14 amino acids. The DNA of the CDR3 is TGTGCCAGCAGCCCTACAGGGCGGCGGAATGGCTACACCTTC. Translation: CASSPTGRRNGYTF.

The J gene is TRBJ2-3, the V gene TRBV27; D call uncertain. Germline assignment: CDR1 MNHEY and CDR2 SMNVEV (reference sequence). The CDR3 sequence is 13 residues long. Trimming shortened V by 4 bases and J by 2 bases, and 7 bases separated the two germline ends. The CDR3 spells CASSYRTTDTQYF. Here the CDR3 DNA reads TGTGCCAGCAGTTACCGGACCACAGATACGCAGTATTTT.